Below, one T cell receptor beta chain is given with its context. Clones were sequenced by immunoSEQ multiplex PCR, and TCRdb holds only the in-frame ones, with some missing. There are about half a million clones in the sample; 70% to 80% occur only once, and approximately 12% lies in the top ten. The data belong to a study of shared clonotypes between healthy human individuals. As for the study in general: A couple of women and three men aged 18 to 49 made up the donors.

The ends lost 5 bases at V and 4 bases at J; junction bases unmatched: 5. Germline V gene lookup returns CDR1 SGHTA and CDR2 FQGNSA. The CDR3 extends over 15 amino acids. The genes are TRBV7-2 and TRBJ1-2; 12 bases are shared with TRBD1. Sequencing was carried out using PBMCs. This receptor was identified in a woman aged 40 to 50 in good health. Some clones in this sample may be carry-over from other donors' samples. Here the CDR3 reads CASSQGTGGFYGYTF. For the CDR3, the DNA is TGTGCCAGCAGCCAGGGGACAGGGGGCTTCTATGGCTACACCTTC.